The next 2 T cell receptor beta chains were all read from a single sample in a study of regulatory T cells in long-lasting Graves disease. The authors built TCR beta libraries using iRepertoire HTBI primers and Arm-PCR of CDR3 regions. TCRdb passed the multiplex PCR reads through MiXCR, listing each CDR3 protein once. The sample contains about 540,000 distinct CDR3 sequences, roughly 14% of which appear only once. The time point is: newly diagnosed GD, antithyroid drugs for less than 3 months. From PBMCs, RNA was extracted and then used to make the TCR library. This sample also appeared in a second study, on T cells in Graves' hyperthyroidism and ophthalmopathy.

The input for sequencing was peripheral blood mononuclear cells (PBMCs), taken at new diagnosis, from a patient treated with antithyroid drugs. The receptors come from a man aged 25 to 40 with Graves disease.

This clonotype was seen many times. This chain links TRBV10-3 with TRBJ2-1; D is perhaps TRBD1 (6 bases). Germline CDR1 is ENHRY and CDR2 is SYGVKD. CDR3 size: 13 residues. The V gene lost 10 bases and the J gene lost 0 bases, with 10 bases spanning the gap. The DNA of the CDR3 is TGTGCCACCCGACAGGTCTCCTACAATGAGCAGTTCTTC. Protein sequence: CATRQVSYNEQFF.

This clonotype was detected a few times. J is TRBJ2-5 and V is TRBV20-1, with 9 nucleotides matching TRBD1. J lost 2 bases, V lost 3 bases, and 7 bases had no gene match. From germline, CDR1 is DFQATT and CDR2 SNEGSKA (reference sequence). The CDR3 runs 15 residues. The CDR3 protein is CSASRPTGGQETQYF. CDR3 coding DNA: TGCAGTGCTAGTCGACCGACAGGGGGGCAAGAGACCCAGTACTTC.